The subject of this entry is one T cell receptor beta chain. As yet, its antigen is unknown. This entry is derived from a study of vaccination effects on CD4 cells after COVID-19. In the ViraFEST assay, antigen-specific CD4+ clonotypes were identified by expansion after peptide-pool stimulation. A 10-day culture period preceded the isolation of CD4+ T cells. Their SARS-CoV-2 infection, verified by PCR, occurred between March and December 2020. V lost 4 bases, J lost 8 bases, and 2 bases stayed unmatched. Germline lookup yields CDR1 LGHDT and CDR2 YNNKEL (reference sequence). The CDR3 extends over 14 amino acids. Profiled with immunoSEQ multiplex PCR; TCRdb holds only in-frame clones, not every one. The repertoire holds roughly 26,000 clones, roughly 74% seen once, with around 15% in the top ten.

The rearrangement joins TRBV3-1 (or the pseudogene TRBV3-2) to TRBJ1-6; TRBD1 matches at 10 bases. The origin of this receptor is a human donor who had a prior SARS-CoV-2 infection. Sequenced material: CD4+ T cells from PBMCs cultured with HCoV-NL63 spike peptides, taken before COVID-19 vaccination. CDR3 region: CASSLGTGDSPLHF. CDR3 nucleotides: TGTGCCAGCAGCCTCGGGACAGGGGATTCACCCCTCCACTTT.